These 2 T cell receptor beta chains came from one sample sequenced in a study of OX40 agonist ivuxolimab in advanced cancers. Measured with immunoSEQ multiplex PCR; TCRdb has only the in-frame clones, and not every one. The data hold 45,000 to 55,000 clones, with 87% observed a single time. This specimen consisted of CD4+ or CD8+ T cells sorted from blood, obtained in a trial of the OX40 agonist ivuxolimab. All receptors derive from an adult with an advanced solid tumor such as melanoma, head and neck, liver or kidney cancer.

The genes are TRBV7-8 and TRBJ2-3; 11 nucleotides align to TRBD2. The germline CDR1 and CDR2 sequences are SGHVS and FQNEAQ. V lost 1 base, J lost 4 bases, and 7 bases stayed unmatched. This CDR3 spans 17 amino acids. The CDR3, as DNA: TGTGCCAGCAGCTTAGAGGCTAGCGGGAGGCGCGCAGATACGCAGTATTTT. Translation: CASSLEASGRRADTQYF.

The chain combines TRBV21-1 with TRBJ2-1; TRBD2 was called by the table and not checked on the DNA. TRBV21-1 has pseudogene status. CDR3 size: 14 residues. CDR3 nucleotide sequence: TGTGCCAGCAGCAATCTAGCCAGCTACAATGAGCAGTTCTTC. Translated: CASSNLASYNEQFF.